This paragraph reports one T cell receptor (beta chain). Its antigen remains unidentified. This sample was taken from a study of identifying expanded T cells in peripheral blood. Healthy donors had no documented immune events, such as infections, while sampled. V lost 1 base and J lost 9; bases outside the gene matches: 7. The CDR3 runs 14 residues. Germline CDR1 and CDR2: LNHDA and SQIVND (reference sequence). TCRdb's copy holds only in-frame clones and misses some; the assay was immunoSEQ multiplex PCR. The profile shows some 54,000 clones, 82% of them singletons. Study-level points and caveats: Over approximately two and four weeks, about 17 and 20 clones changed, versus more than 1 between replicates. Clone count variance between approximately 2-week samples rose with total template count.

V and J are TRBV19 and TRBJ2-3, with TRBD2 identical over 7 bases. The sequenced sample was blood. This TCR was sampled from a person between 18 and 70 years old in good health. Here the CDR3 DNA reads TGTGCCAGTAGTATAGCAGGACTAGGGCGGACGCAGTATTTT. Translation gives CASSIAGLGRTQYF.